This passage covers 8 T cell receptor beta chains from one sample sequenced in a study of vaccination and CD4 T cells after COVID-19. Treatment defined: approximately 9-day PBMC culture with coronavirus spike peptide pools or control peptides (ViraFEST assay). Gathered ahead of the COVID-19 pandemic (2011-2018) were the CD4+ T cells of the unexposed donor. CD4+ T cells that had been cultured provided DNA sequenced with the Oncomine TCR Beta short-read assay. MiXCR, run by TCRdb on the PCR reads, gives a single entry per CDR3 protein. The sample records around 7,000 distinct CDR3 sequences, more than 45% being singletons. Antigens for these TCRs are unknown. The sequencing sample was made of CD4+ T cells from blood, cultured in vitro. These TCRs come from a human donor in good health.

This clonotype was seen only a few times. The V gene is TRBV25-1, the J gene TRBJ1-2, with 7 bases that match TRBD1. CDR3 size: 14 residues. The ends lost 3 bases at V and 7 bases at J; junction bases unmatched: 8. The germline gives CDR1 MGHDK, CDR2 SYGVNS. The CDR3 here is CASSETGRGGGYTF. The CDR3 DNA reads TGTGCCAGCAGTGAGACGGGCAGGGGGGGTGGCTACACCTTC.

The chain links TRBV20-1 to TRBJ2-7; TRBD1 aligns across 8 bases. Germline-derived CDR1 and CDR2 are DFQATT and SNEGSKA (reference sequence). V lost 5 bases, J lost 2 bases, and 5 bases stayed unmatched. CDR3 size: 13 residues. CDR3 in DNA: TGCAGTGCTCGTACAGGGGGTACCTACGAGCAGTACTTC. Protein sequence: CSARTGGTYEQYF.

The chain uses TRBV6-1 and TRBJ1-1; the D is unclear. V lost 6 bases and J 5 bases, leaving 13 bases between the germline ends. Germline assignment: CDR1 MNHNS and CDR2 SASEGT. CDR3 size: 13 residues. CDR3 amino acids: CASSLGGWTEAFF. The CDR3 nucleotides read TGTGCCAGCAGCCTCGGAGGGTGGACTGAAGCTTTCTTT.

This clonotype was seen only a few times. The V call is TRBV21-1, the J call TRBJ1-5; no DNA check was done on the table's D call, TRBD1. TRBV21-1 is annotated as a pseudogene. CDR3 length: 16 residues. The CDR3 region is CASSTPRDRGAQPQHF. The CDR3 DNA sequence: TGTGCCAGCAGCACCCCCCGCGACAGGGGCGCCCAGCCCCAGCATTTT.

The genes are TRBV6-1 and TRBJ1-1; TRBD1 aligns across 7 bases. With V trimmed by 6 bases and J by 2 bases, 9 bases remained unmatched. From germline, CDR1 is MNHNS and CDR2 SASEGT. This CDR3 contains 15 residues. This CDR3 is CASRGSGTANTEAFF. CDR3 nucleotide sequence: TGTGCCAGCAGAGGATCCGGGACAGCCAACACTGAAGCTTTCTTT.

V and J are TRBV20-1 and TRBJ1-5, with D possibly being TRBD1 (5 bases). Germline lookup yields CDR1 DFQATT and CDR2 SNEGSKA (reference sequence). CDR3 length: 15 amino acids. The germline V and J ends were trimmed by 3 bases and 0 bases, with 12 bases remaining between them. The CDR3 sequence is CSASPGLDSNQPQHF. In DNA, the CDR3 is TGCAGTGCTAGTCCGGGGCTTGATAGCAATCAGCCCCAGCATTTT.

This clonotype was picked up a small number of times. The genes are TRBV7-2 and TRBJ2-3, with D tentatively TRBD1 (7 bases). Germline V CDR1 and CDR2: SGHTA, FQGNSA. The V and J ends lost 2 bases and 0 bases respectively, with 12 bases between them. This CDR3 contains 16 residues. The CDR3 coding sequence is TGTGCCAGCAGCTTATTCAGGGGGGTAAGCACAGATACGCAGTATTTT. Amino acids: CASSLFRGVSTDTQYF.

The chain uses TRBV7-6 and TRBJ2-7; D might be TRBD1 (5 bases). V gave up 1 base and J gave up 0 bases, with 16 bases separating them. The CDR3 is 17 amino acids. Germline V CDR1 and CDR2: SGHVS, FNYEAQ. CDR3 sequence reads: CASSLGGLGGDSYEQYF. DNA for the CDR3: TGTGCCAGCAGCTTAGGGGGCCTCGGTGGAGACTCCTACGAGCAGTACTTC.